A single count supports the clone carrying this T cell receptor beta chain. This sample stems from a study of control samples from healthy donors and cancer patients. Generated by immunoSEQ multiplex PCR, the TCRdb table keeps only in-frame clones and is missing some. The data contain 95,000 to 150,000 clones, 80% to 95% of them seen just once; the ten biggest clones take up 6.5% to 9%. In germline, CDR1 is SEHNR, CDR2 FQNEAQ (reference sequence). Between the trimmed V and J ends, which lost 1 base and 3 bases, there was a span of 3 bases. This CDR3 is 12 amino acids long. This chain connects TRBV7-9 to TRBJ1-1, with unresolved D. This clonotype originated in a woman aged 18 to 35 in good health. Sequences were obtained from blood. The CDR3 loop is CASSLGYTEAFF. The CDR3 DNA is TGTGCCAGCAGCTTAGGTTACACTGAAGCTTTCTTT.